These T cell receptor beta chains were read from a single sample in a study of blood T cells in healthy people across ages. From the 5' RACE reads, TCRdb called clonotypes with MiXCR, one entry per CDR3 protein. The data hold 1.5 million to 2 million distinct CDR3 sequences, with 28% observed a single time. What was sequenced was blood. All receptors come from a woman aged 25 to 39 in good health. The CDR3 runs from the conserved cysteine through the conserved F or W. The D gene is left open where the match is weak. Clone size appears in some rows only: once, few, many, or a class for an expanded clone.

V gene,D gene,clone size,J gene,CDR3 protein,CDR3 DNA
TRBV10-3,TRBD1,-,TRBJ1-1,CAISEPGQGEAFF,TGTGCCATCAGTGAGCCGGGACAGGGTGAAGCTTTCTTT
TRBV4-3,TRBD1,few,TRBJ1-1,CASSQDTGGEAFF,TGCGCCAGCAGCCAAGATACAGGGGGTGAAGCTTTCTTT
TRBV20-1,TRBD2,-,TRBJ2-3,CSARAPSGSPDTQYF,TGCAGTGCTAGAGCCCCCAGCGGGAGTCCAGATACGCAGTATTTT
TRBV20-1,-,many,TRBJ2-7,CSASRVHEQYF,TGCAGTGCTAGCAGGGTCCACGAGCAGTACTTC
TRBV24-1,-,-,TRBJ2-2,CATSDSAGWGTGELFF,TGTGCCACCAGTGATTCGGCAGGATGGGGCACCGGGGAGCTGTTTTTT
TRBV4-3,-,many,TRBJ2-1,CASSRGSGVYNEQFF,TGCGCCAGCAGCCGGGGTAGCGGTGTGTACAATGAGCAGTTCTTC
TRBV20-1,TRBD2,many,TRBJ2-1,CSAHGGSSGYNEQFF,TGCAGTGCTCACGGGGGCTCTAGCGGGTACAATGAGCAGTTCTTC
TRBV5-1,TRBD1,-,TRBJ2-1,CASSPEQGANEQFF,TGCGCCAGCAGCCCCGAACAGGGGGCAAATGAGCAGTTCTTC
TRBV28,-,few,TRBJ2-3,CASSKPGRGTDTQYF,TGTGCCAGCAGTAAACCGGGACGGGGCACAGATACGCAGTATTTT
TRBV20-1,-,-,TRBJ2-3,CSVPLAVTSTDTQYF,TGCAGTGTCCCACTCGCGGTAACTAGCACAGATACGCAGTATTTT
TRBV21-1,-,-,TRBJ2-5,CASSKALSTGRRVQETQYF,TGTGCCAGCAGCAAAGCGCTTTCCACGGGACGGAGGGTCCAAGAGACCCAGTACTTC
TRBV6-2/TRBV6-3,-,-,TRBJ1-4,CASLYRAGGGGKLFF,TGTGCCAGCCTCTACCGGGCGGGTGGCGGAGGAAAACTGTTTTTT
TRBV20-1,-,few,TRBJ1-1,CIGGGPTEAFF,TGCATCGGGGGGGGGCCCACTGAAGCTTTCTTT
TRBV10-3,-,many,TRBJ2-5,CAIKRGYQETQYF,TGTGCCATCAAGAGGGGATACCAAGAGACCCAGTACTTC
TRBV20-1,-,-,TRBJ2-5,CSARDGRAVQETQYF,TGCAGTGCTAGAGATGGTCGAGCGGTTCAAGAGACCCAGTACTTC
TRBV3-1,TRBD2,few,TRBJ2-5,CASSFGTSREETQYF,TGTGCCAGCAGCTTCGGGACTAGCAGAGAAGAGACCCAGTACTTC
TRBV20-1,-,many,TRBJ2-7,CSAEDSTSNPYEQYF,TGCAGTGCCGAGGACTCTACTAGCAATCCTTACGAGCAGTACTTC
TRBV5-5,TRBD2,-,TRBJ2-5,CASSQEISSGAETQYF,TGCGCCAGCAGCCAAGAAATCTCTAGCGGGGCAGAGACCCAGTACTTC
TRBV7-9,-,-,TRBJ1-2,CASSPEQLYGYTF,TGTGCCAGCAGCCCTGAGCAGCTCTATGGCTACACCTTC
TRBV28,TRBD1,-,TRBJ2-7,CASISLTGTYEQYF,TGTGCCAGCATCTCCCTGACAGGGACCTACGAGCAGTACTTC
TRBV4-3,-,few,TRBJ2-1,CASSQVRSVGEQFF,TGCGCCAGCAGCCAAGTGCGCTCAGTGGGTGAGCAGTTCTTC
TRBV29-1,TRBD2,many,TRBJ2-4,CSVYRAGGPMRSANIQYF,TGCAGCGTTTATCGGGCGGGGGGGCCTATGAGGTCCGCAAACATTCAGTACTTC
TRBV6-5,-,few,TRBJ1-2,CASSYDTNYGYTF,TGTGCCAGCAGTTACGACACTAACTATGGCTACACCTTC
TRBV2,TRBD2,few,TRBJ2-5,CASQTTSGSPETQYF,TGTGCCAGCCAGACGACTAGCGGGAGCCCAGAGACCCAGTACTTC
TRBV7-8,-,-,TRBJ2-4,CASSLWTPGAKNIQYF,TGTGCCAGCAGCTTATGGACACCCGGGGCCAAAAACATTCAGTACTTC
TRBV7-9,-,few,TRBJ1-3,CASSHTAAGNTIYF,TGTGCCAGCAGCCATACAGCTGCAGGAAACACCATATATTTT
TRBV12-5,-,-,TRBJ2-7,CDGGARYEQYF,TGTGACGGCGGGGCCCGCTACGAGCAGTACTTC
TRBV18,-,once,TRBJ2-1,CASSPKEESYNERYF,TGTGCCAGCTCCCCAAAGGAGGAGTCCTACAATGAGCGGTACTTC
TRBV2,-,many,TRBJ2-7,CARAVGGSYEQYF,TGTGCCAGGGCGGTCGGGGGATCTTACGAGCAGTACTTC
TRBV6-1,-,few,TRBJ2-5,CASRKSWGRIQETQYF,TGTGCCAGCAGGAAGAGTTGGGGTAGGATACAAGAGACCCAGTACTTC
TRBV28,TRBD1,few,TRBJ1-2,CASSSLPATGRHGYTF,TGTGCCAGCAGCTCCTTACCGGCGACAGGGAGGCATGGCTACACCTTC
TRBV6-5,-,-,TRBJ2-1,CASSYSPGRGETQFF,TGTGCCAGCAGCTACTCGCCCGGAAGGGGAGAGACCCAGTTCTTC
TRBV18,-,-,TRBJ1-2,CASSRGQDEVDGYTF,TGTGCCAGCTCCCGGGGGCAAGACGAGGTTGATGGCTACACCTTC
TRBV12-3/TRBV12-4,-,-,TRBJ1-5,CAGSLSNQPQHF,TGTGCCGGCAGTTTAAGCAATCAGCCCCAGCATTTT
TRBV7-3,-,many,TRBJ2-1,CASSLWGSSYNEQFF,TGTGCCAGCTCCCTTTGGGGGAGCTCCTACAATGAGCAGTTCTTC
TRBV7-7,-,few,TRBJ2-7,CASSLTGRTDEQYF,TGTGCCAGCAGCTTAACCGGCCGTACTGACGAGCAGTACTTC
TRBV6-6,TRBD2,-,TRBJ2-7,CASSFLTSDSYVQYF,TGTGCCAGCAGTTTCCTAACTAGCGACTCCTACGTGCAGTACTTC
TRBV20-1,TRBD2,many,TRBJ2-5,CSARETSGSWEQYF,TGCAGTGCTAGAGAGACTAGCGGGAGCTGGGAGCAGTACTTC
TRBV5-1,-,-,TRBJ1-2,CASSSGISRYGYTF,TGCGCCAGCAGCTCGGGTATTTCTAGGTATGGCTACACCTTC
TRBV12-3/TRBV12-4,-,-,TRBJ1-5,CASSLTWGGSNQPQHF,TGTGCCAGCAGTTTAACGTGGGGGGGGAGCAATCAGCCCCAGCATTTT
TRBV11-2,TRBD2,few,TRBJ2-1,CASSLEGERGATYNEQFF,TGTGCCAGCAGCTTAGAGGGCGAGCGGGGGGCGACCTACAATGAGCAGTTCTTC
TRBV20-1,-,few,TRBJ1-1,CSAQIREGQAEAFF,TGCAGTGCCCAAATCAGGGAGGGCCAAGCTGAAGCTTTCTTT
TRBV2,TRBD2,few,TRBJ2-1,CASSGLAGEYNEQFF,TGTGCCAGCAGTGGGTTAGCGGGGGAATACAATGAGCAGTTCTTC